The rows below give T cell receptor beta chains drawn from one sample of a study of T-cell reconstitution after alpha-beta-depleted transplantation in children. TCRdb reanalysed the PCR reads using MiXCR and keeps one entry per CDR3 protein. This table has 250,000 or so distinct CDR3 sequences, about 24% appearing once. The specimen comprised PBMCs, mostly from graft donor cells, sampled 360 days after TCRalphabeta/CD19-depleted stem cell transplant. These receptors were taken from a female patient between 2 and 15 years old who had a stem cell transplant for congenital amegakaryocytic thrombocytopenia, so the T cells may come from the graft donor. CDR3s include the opening cysteine and the closing phenylalanine or tryptophan. D genes are given only for firm matches. Size is omitted from some rows. Given values are once, few, many or a class for expanded clones.

TRBV5-5	.	.	TRBJ2-3	CASSLLGGRADTQYF	TGTGCCAGCAGCTTGTTAGGGGGTAGGGCAGATACGCAGTATTTT
TRBV12-3/TRBV12-4	few	.	TRBJ1-4	CASSKRGEEKLFF	TGTGCCAGCAGTAAGCGGGGCGAAGAAAAACTGTTTTTT
TRBV5-1	few	TRBD2	TRBJ2-7	CASSLNSGSSYEQYF	TGCGCCAGCAGCTTGAATAGCGGGAGCTCCTACGAGCAGTACTTC
TRBV5-5	.	.	TRBJ2-3	CASSLGTRNTDTQYF	TGTGCCAGCAGCCTGGGTACTAGGAACACAGATACGCAGTATTTT
TRBV2	.	.	TRBJ2-3	CASVVGAGGTDTQYF	TGTGCCAGCGTAGTTGGGGCAGGGGGCACAGATACGCAGTATTTT
TRBV4-1	.	TRBD2	TRBJ2-7	CASSQVTSGGYEQYF	TGCGCCAGCAGCCAAGTTACTAGCGGGGGGTACGAGCAGTACTTC
TRBV28	few	.	TRBJ1-6	CATLGVDGKPLHF	TGTGCCACCCTCGGGGTCGATGGGAAGCCCCTCCACTTT
TRBV21-1	.	.	TRBJ2-7	CASSTRAGLAGEGTYEQYF	TGTGCCAGCAGCACTCGAGCGGGACTAGCGGGAGAGGGTACCTACGAGCAGTACTTC
TRBV5-1	few	.	TRBJ1-1	CASSARDGPIEAFF	TGCGCCAGCAGCGCCCGGGACGGTCCGATCGAAGCTTTCTTT
TRBV4-1	.	TRBD1	TRBJ1-4	CASSSTGLDEKLFF	TGCGCCAGCAGCTCGACAGGGTTGGATGAAAAACTGTTTTTT
TRBV24-1	few	TRBD2	TRBJ2-1	CATSDTSGPSYNEQFF	TGTGCCACCAGTGATACTAGCGGACCCTCCTACAATGAGCAGTTCTTC
TRBV10-3	few	.	TRBJ2-7	CAISARDYEQYF	TGTGCCATCAGTGCGAGGGACTACGAGCAGTACTTC
TRBV6-5	many	.	TRBJ2-3	CASSYSLARDTQYF	TGTGCCAGCAGTTACAGTCTAGCCAGGGATACGCAGTATTTT
TRBV21-1	.	.	TRBJ2-7	CASSKGAEQYF	TGTGCCAGCAGCAAAGGTGCCGAGCAGTACTTC
TRBV7-9	.	.	TRBJ2-3	CASSPTGLDTQYF	TGTGCCAGCAGCCCCACAGGGCTGGATACGCAGTATTTT
TRBV5-1	few	.	TRBJ2-7	CASSLVPLLRVSVWTYEQYF	TGCGCCAGCAGCTTGGTCCCCCTTCTCAGGGTTTCGGTGTGGACCTACGAGCAGTACTTC
TRBV7-9	few	.	TRBJ2-1	CASSQAGGDEQFF	TGTGCCAGCAGCCAGGCCGGGGGTGATGAGCAGTTCTTC
TRBV29-1	many	.	TRBJ2-5	CSVEDSGMGETQYF	TGCAGCGTTGAAGACTCCGGGATGGGAGAGACCCAGTACTTC
TRBV5-1	few	.	TRBJ2-3	CASSYKRGSSTDTQYF	TGCGCCAGCAGCTACAAACGGGGGTCTAGCACAGATACGCAGTATTTT
TRBV18	.	.	TRBJ1-6	CASSPWQGNSPLHF	TGTGCCAGCTCACCATGGCAGGGAAATTCACCCCTCCACTTT
TRBV10-3	many	TRBD2	TRBJ2-5	CAIRKSGSEVETQYF	TGTGCCATCAGAAAGAGCGGGAGTGAGGTAGAGACCCAGTACTTC
TRBV7-9	.	.	TRBJ2-1	CASSLVSLAIYNEQFF	TGTGCCAGCAGCTTAGTATCACTAGCTATCTACAATGAGCAGTTCTTC
TRBV28	.	.	TRBJ1-1	CASSDNSFNTEAFF	TGTGCCAGCAGCGACAATTCCTTTAACACTGAAGCTTTCTTT
TRBV7-2	few	.	TRBJ2-4	CASSDRSKTVAKNIQYF	TGTGCCAGCAGCGACCGATCTAAGACAGTAGCCAAAAACATTCAGTACTTC
TRBV4-3	.	TRBD2	TRBJ2-1	CASRQGLALFYEQFF	TGCGCCAGCAGACAGGGACTAGCCCTTTTCTACGAGCAGTTCTTC
TRBV9	few	.	TRBJ1-4	CASSVDAGTNEKLFF	TGTGCCAGCAGCGTAGACGCCGGTACTAATGAAAAACTGTTTTTT
TRBV20-1	few	.	TRBJ1-2	CSAIDKRVPLGYGYTF	TGCAGTGCTATAGACAAAAGAGTTCCCCTAGGGTATGGCTACACCTTC
TRBV24-1	few	.	TRBJ2-3	CATSDRRLGRRGTDTQYF	TGTGCCACCAGTGACCGACGACTAGGCCGGCGGGGTACAGATACGCAGTATTTT
TRBV4-3	.	TRBD2	TRBJ2-7	CASSLRSGRAGYEQYF	TGCGCCAGCAGCCTCCGCAGCGGGAGGGCCGGGTACGAGCAGTACTTC
TRBV29-1	.	.	TRBJ1-1	CSVVFYSRDTEAFF	TGCAGCGTTGTTTTTTATTCGCGGGACACTGAAGCTTTCTTT
TRBV4-1	few	.	TRBJ1-3	CASSQAPGTSGNTIYF	TGCGCCAGCAGCCAAGCGCCAGGGACCTCAGGAAACACCATATATTTT
TRBV19	.	.	TRBJ1-5	CASSIPPARRDQPQHF	TGTGCCAGTAGTATTCCTCCGGCTCGGAGGGATCAGCCCCAGCATTTT
TRBV5-1	many	.	TRBJ1-1	CASSLDFWGKNTEAFF	TGCGCCAGCAGCTTGGATTTTTGGGGGAAGAACACTGAAGCTTTCTTT
TRBV7-2	few	.	TRBJ2-2	CASSLFSGSNTGELFF	TGTGCCAGCAGCTTATTTTCGGGTTCCAACACCGGGGAGCTGTTTTTT
TRBV20-1	.	.	TRBJ1-6	CSARDQGLSYWYNSPLHF	TGCAGTGCTAGAGATCAAGGACTTTCTTATTGGTATAATTCACCCCTCCACTTT
TRBV5-4	.	.	TRBJ2-3	CASSLASLASTDTQYF	TGTGCCAGCAGCTTGGCATCACTAGCTAGCACAGATACGCAGTATTTT
TRBV12-3/TRBV12-4	few	.	TRBJ2-1	CASRQSHSHSYNEQFF	TGTGCCAGCAGGCAATCACATTCCCACTCCTACAATGAGCAGTTCTTC
TRBV4-1	few	.	TRBJ2-1	CASSQVPSSYNEQFF	TGCGCCAGCAGCCAAGTGCCCAGCTCCTACAATGAGCAGTTCTTC
TRBV7-9	.	.	TRBJ1-3	CASRHTQGAGNTIYF	TGTGCCAGCAGACACACACAGGGAGCTGGAAACACCATATATTTT
TRBV4-1	many	.	TRBJ2-7	CASSQVGAEYEQYF	TGCGCCAGCAGCCAAGTGGGGGCCGAATACGAGCAGTACTTC
TRBV21-1	many	.	TRBJ2-7	CASSNRKREDSYEQYF	TGTGCCAGCAGCAATCGTAAGCGGGAGGATTCCTACGAGCAGTACTTC
TRBV28	.	.	TRBJ2-1	CATLIAGNDEQFF	TGTGCCACCCTAATCGCGGGAAACGATGAGCAGTTCTTC
TRBV7-9	.	TRBD2	TRBJ2-5	CASSTSGGLQETQYF	TGTGCCAGCAGCACTAGCGGGGGACTACAAGAGACCCAGTACTTC
TRBV2	many	.	TRBJ2-5	CASSEAGAQYF	TGTGCCAGCAGTGAAGCGGGGGCCCAGTACTTC
TRBV5-1	few	TRBD2	TRBJ2-5	CASRPSGGSRETQYF	TGCGCCAGCAGACCTTCGGGGGGATCCCGGGAGACCCAGTACTTC
TRBV20-1	few	TRBD1	TRBJ2-1	CSAPDRESYNEQFF	TGCAGTGCACCAGACAGGGAATCCTACAATGAGCAGTTCTTC
TRBV12-3/TRBV12-4	few	.	TRBJ1-6	CASSFGAEGSPLHF	TGTGCCAGCAGTTTTGGGGCAGAGGGTTCACCCCTCCACTTT
TRBV12-3/TRBV12-4	few	.	TRBJ2-2	CASSLGPFWAGELFF	TGTGCCAGCAGTTTAGGCCCATTTTGGGCCGGGGAGCTGTTTTTT
TRBV7-8	.	.	TRBJ2-7	CASSLSRGRFYEQYF	TGTGCCAGCAGCTTAAGCAGGGGCAGATTCTACGAGCAGTACTTC
TRBV5-5	.	.	TRBJ1-5	CASSLLGGRGNQPQHF	TGTGCCAGCAGCTTGTTGGGAGGACGTGGCAATCAGCCCCAGCATTTT
TRBV20-1	.	TRBD1	TRBJ1-1	CSVQTGGINTEAFF	TGCAGTGTCCAGACAGGGGGCATAAACACTGAAGCTTTCTTT
TRBV2	.	.	TRBJ2-2	CASSEVQSYGGELFF	TGTGCCAGCAGTGAAGTACAGTCGTACGGCGGGGAGCTGTTTTTT
TRBV29-1	many	TRBD1	TRBJ1-1	CSVNRGRMDTEAFF	TGCAGCGTCAACAGGGGGCGTATGGACACTGAAGCTTTCTTT
TRBV20-1	.	.	TRBJ1-1	CSASVQGITEAFF	TGCAGTGCTAGCGTTCAGGGTATCACTGAAGCTTTCTTT
TRBV5-1	few	TRBD2	TRBJ2-5	CASSSLGLAQQETQYF	TGCGCCAGCAGCTCACTGGGACTAGCGCAACAAGAGACCCAGTACTTC